Below are 22 T cell receptor beta chains sequenced from a single sample in a study of immune evolution from preneoplasia to lung adenocarcinoma. TCRdb's copy holds only in-frame clones and misses some; the assay was immunoSEQ multiplex PCR. In the table there are 4,500 to 5,500 clones, 76% of which are singletons. Sequenced material: FFPE adjacent normal lung tissue. The receptor set was obtained from a person between 60 and 80 years old with lung adenocarcinoma.

This chain links TRBV9 with TRBJ2-2; 8 bases fit TRBD2. J lost 1 base, V lost 2 bases, and 1 base had no gene match. The germline V gene has CDR1 SGDLS and CDR2 YYNGEE. CDR3 length: 15 amino acids. This CDR3 reads CASSVGLGNTGELFF. The CDR3 nucleotides read TGTGCCAGCAGCGTGGGACTAGGGAACACCGGGGAGCTGTTTTTT.

V is TRBV6-6 and J is TRBJ2-2; D remains ambiguous. The V and J ends lost 4 bases and 7 bases respectively, with 4 bases between them. CDR1 is MNHNY, CDR2 SVGAGI, per germline (reference sequence). The CDR3 spans 11 residues. The CDR3 sequence: CASSSHGELFF. As DNA, the CDR3 is TGTGCCAGCAGTTCCCACGGGGAGCTGTTTTTT.

This sequence joins TRBV6-1 and TRBJ1-5, with TRBD1 matching over 12 bases. V was pared by 4 bases and J by 3 bases, with 4 bases of the junction left unmatched. This CDR3 is built from 16 residues. In germline, CDR1 is MNHNS, CDR2 SASEGT. This chain's CDR3 is CASSARDRGLNQPQHF. The CDR3 DNA follows: TGTGCCAGCAGTGCCCGGGACAGGGGGCTCAATCAGCCCCAGCATTTT.

The rearrangement joins TRBV30 to TRBJ2-3, with D unresolved. This CDR3 contains 13 residues. Per the germline V gene, CDR1 is GTSNPN and CDR2 is SVGIG (reference sequence). Trimming shortened V by 4 bases and J by 2 bases, and 10 bases separated the two germline ends. The CDR3 nucleotides are TGTGCCTGGACCCTTCCCAACACAGATACGCAGTATTTT. It translates to CAWTLPNTDTQYF.

The rearrangement joins TRBV6-1 to TRBJ2-5; D unclear. Germline loops: CDR1 MNHNS, CDR2 SASEGT. The CDR3 spans 14 residues. V was shortened by 1 base and J by 9 bases, with 15 bases between the two germline ends. The CDR3 reads CASSEGGKSMPQYF. The DNA for the CDR3 is TGTGCCAGCAGTGAAGGGGGAAAAAGTATGCCCCAGTACTTC.

V gene TRBV7-2 combines with J gene TRBJ2-7; tentatively, D is TRBD1 (6 bases). The CDR3 runs 14 residues. V was cut by 2 bases and J by 0 bases, with 8 bases left in between. Germline CDR1 reads SGHTA; CDR2 reads FQGNSA. The CDR3 DNA is TGTGCCAGCAGCTTAAGGGACACCTCCTACGAGCAGTACTTC. Its protein product is CASSLRDTSYEQYF.

This clone was recorded a few times. This chain connects TRBV7-9 to TRBJ2-1, with 7 bases identical to TRBD1. This CDR3 has 15 amino acids. V lost 5 bases and J lost 9; bases outside the gene matches: 13. Germline assignment: CDR1 SEHNR and CDR2 FQNEAQ (reference sequence). The CDR3 bases are TGTGCCAGCAGCCGTATCGGGACAGAGGATAGTGAGCAGTTCTTC. Its protein product is CASSRIGTEDSEQFF.

The chain employs TRBV30 and TRBJ2-7; 9 nucleotides align to TRBD2. Trimming at V came to 4 bases and at J to 2 bases, leaving 15 bases not matched to a gene. Germline assignment: CDR1 GTSNPN and CDR2 SVGIG (reference sequence). The CDR3 is 17 residues long. CDR3 residues: CAWTSRLAGKNPYEQYF. CDR3 DNA: TGTGCCTGGACCTCGAGGCTAGCGGGGAAAAATCCCTACGAGCAGTACTTC. The full variable domain, in which reference TRBV30 and TRBJ2-7 provide the parts outside the CDR3, is SQTIHQWPATLVQPVGSPLSLECTVEGTSNPNLYWYRQAAGRGLQLLFYSVGIGQISSEVPQNLSASRPQDRQFILSSKKLLLSDSGFYLCAWTSRLAGKNPYEQYFGPGTRLTVT.

This rearrangement joins TRBV7-2 to TRBJ2-5; the D is unclear. With 3 bases removed from V and 6 bases from J, the gap between germline ends came to 11 bases. Germline V CDR1 and CDR2: SGHTA, FQGNSA. This CDR3 comprises 13 residues. CDR3 sequence reads: CASSLVVRKTQYF. CDR3 DNA sequence: TGTGCCAGCAGCTTGGTGGTTCGGAAGACCCAGTACTTC.

The rearrangement uses TRBV18 and TRBJ2-3; 12 bases agree with TRBD1. The CDR3 is 16 amino acids. The germline V gene has CDR1 KGHSH and CDR2 LQKENI. Trimming removed 3 bases from V and 1 base from J; junction bases left unmatched: 2. Here the CDR3 DNA reads TGTGCCAGCTCACCGGGACAGGGGGCCGGCACAGATACGCAGTATTTT. Its translation is CASSPGQGAGTDTQYF.

CDR3 loop: CASSEAFTASYEQYF. DNA for the CDR3: TGTGCCAGCAGTGAGGCATTTACAGCTTCCTACGAGCAGTACTTC. V gene TRBV6-1 combines with J gene TRBJ2-7, with no clear D. V lost 3 bases to trimming and J lost 1 base, with 13 bases between them. CDR3 length equals 15 residues. Germline V gives CDR1 MNHNS, CDR2 SASEGT.

With respect to this clone: A read error is possible here, since a much larger clone lies one base away. This chain joins TRBV13 and TRBJ2-3; no clear D. Trimming pared 5 bases from V and 5 bases from J, leaving 17 bases between. The germline gives CDR1 PRHDT, CDR2 FYEKMQ (reference sequence). This CDR3 has 15 residues. The chain's CDR3 is CASSTRGGRIDTQYF. The CDR3 DNA reads as TGTGCCAGCAGCACCCGCGGCGGACGCATAGATACGCAGTATTTT.

The chain employs TRBV27 and TRBJ1-1; D not certain. Germline values: CDR1 MNHEY, CDR2 SMNVEV (reference sequence). V was pared by 6 bases and J by 6 bases, with 17 bases between. The CDR3 is made up of 14 amino acids. The CDR3 nucleotides are TGTGCCAGCAGGTCAAGAACCCCCTCGGCTGAAGCTTTCTTT. Translating it yields CASRSRTPSAEAFF.

The genes are TRBV4-3 and TRBJ1-5; TRBD1 agrees at 7 bases. V shed 1 base and J 2 bases; nucleotides not matched to a gene: 5. CDR1 and CDR2 from the germline V gene are LGHNA and YSLEER. This CDR3 contains 16 residues. The CDR3 DNA sequence: TGCGCCAGCAGCCAAGTCCCCACAGGGGGCAATCAGCCCCAGCATTTT. Protein: CASSQVPTGGNQPQHF.

The chain uses TRBV6-6 and TRBJ2-1; D might be TRBD1 (5 bases). Trimming pared 4 bases from V and 0 bases from J, leaving 7 bases between. Germline V gene data show CDR1 as MNHNY and CDR2 as SVGAGI (reference sequence). CDR3 length: 14 residues. The CDR3 region has the DNA TGTGCCAGCAGTTCGGACACCTCCTACAATGAGCAGTTCTTC. Its protein product is CASSSDTSYNEQFF.

This clone showed up just a few times. This chain links TRBV13 with TRBJ1-1; D possibly corresponds to TRBD1 (5 bases). The germline V gene encodes CDR1 PRHDT and CDR2 FYEKMQ (reference sequence). The CDR3 contains 13 residues. Trimming stripped 7 bases from V and 6 bases from J, with 15 bases between. The CDR3: CASNYPGSPEAFF. The CDR3 nucleotides read TGTGCCAGCAACTACCCAGGGTCCCCTGAAGCTTTCTTT.

In its sample, this clone was seen a few times. This sequence joins TRBV6-1 and TRBJ2-3; 11 positions agree with TRBD2. V was clipped by 4 bases and J by 4 bases; unmatched bases: 4. Germline V gene lookup returns CDR1 MNHNS and CDR2 SASEGT. The CDR3 extends over 15 amino acids. CDR3 nucleotide sequence: TGTGCCAGCAGTGCTAGCGGGGGGTACCCAGATACGCAGTATTTT. This codes for CASSASGGYPDTQYF.

This clone was counted between two and nine times. J is TRBJ1-6 and V is TRBV28; 8 bases match TRBD1. Germline V CDR1 and CDR2: MDHEN, SYDVKM. With 7 bases clipped from V and 8 bases from J, the junction kept 4 bases outside the gene matches. The CDR3 is made up of 13 amino acids. The CDR3: CASKGQEDSPLHF. The CDR3 nucleotides read TGTGCCAGCAAGGGACAGGAGGATTCACCCCTCCACTTT.

The chain couples TRBV4-1 to TRBJ2-7; 8 bases match TRBD1. The CDR3 has 15 amino acids. The ends lost 3 bases at V and 1 base at J; junction bases unmatched: 5. Germline V gene sequence: CDR1 MGHRA, CDR2 YSYEKL. The DNA for the CDR3 is TGCGCCAGCAGCCAGTCCGGGACAGGTTCCTACGAGCAGTACTTC. Translating it yields CASSQSGTGSYEQYF.

This clone showed up just a few times. The V call is TRBV2, the J call TRBJ1-6, with D possibly TRBD1 on 5 matching bases. Germline V gene sequence: CDR1 SNHLY, CDR2 FYNNEI. The CDR3 is 17 amino acids. Trimming took 0 bases from V and 10 from J, leaving 19 bases between them. The CDR3 sequence: CASSEARWAPWGSPLHF. CDR3 bases: TGTGCCAGCAGTGAAGCGCGATGGGCCCCCTGGGGGTCACCCCTCCACTTT.

The V gene is TRBV27, the J gene TRBJ2-1; 7 bases align to TRBD1. The CDR3 is made up of 12 amino acids. The germline V gene has CDR1 MNHEY and CDR2 SMNVEV (reference sequence). Trimming at V came to 6 bases and at J to 7 bases, leaving 3 bases not matched to a gene. The CDR3, as DNA: TGTGCCAGCAGACAGGGGTGGAATGAGCAGTTCTTC. Protein product: CASRQGWNEQFF.

This chain links TRBV5-6 with TRBJ2-2, with 8 bases that match TRBD1. CDR1 is SGHDT and CDR2 is YYEEEE in the germline V gene. The CDR3 is 16 residues long. The junction had 6 bases not matched to a gene; V was cut back by 4 bases and J by 1 base. DNA for the CDR3: TGTGCCAGCAGCCGCCAGGGGGCCCTGAACACCGGGGAGCTGTTTTTT. The encoded protein is CASSRQGALNTGELFF.